These T cell receptor beta chains were read from a single sample in a study of blood T cell repertoires in COVID-19. The data were produced by immunoSEQ multiplex PCR, yet TCRdb's version contains in-frame clones alone and is incomplete. The table records 250,000 to 300,000 clones, roughly 89% of them present only once. Sequenced sample: peripheral blood. The receptors here all came from a woman aged 40 to 50 who had recovered from COVID-19. Each CDR3 is given with its conserved first and last residue. Only some rows state a clone size, as once, few, many or a class for expanded clones.

j_call v_call clone_size cdr3_aa
TRBJ1-4 TRBV18 once CASSPQINEKLFF
TRBJ2-1 TRBV18 - CASSPYPHLGEQFF
TRBJ2-5 TRBV29-1 - CSEQGADQETQYF
TRBJ2-3 TRBV4-1 once CASSQGGTREDTQYF
TRBJ2-2 TRBV19 - CASSIGIRSGELFF
TRBJ1-1 TRBV19 - CASSPWGREGGPAFF
TRBJ1-2 TRBV2 - CASSIQVYGYTF
TRBJ2-1 TRBV12-3/TRBV12-4 - CASTQDEQFF
TRBJ2-1 TRBV3-1/TRBV3-2 - CASSSPGGLAGGGDYNEQFF
TRBJ2-1 TRBV5-6 once CASINSGSSYNEQFF
TRBJ2-5 TRBV11-3 - CASSPSWGEETQYF
TRBJ1-6 TRBV21-1 - CASSKQGTNSPLHF
TRBJ2-2 TRBV5-1 - CASSISGDNTGELFF
TRBJ1-5 TRBV5-6 once CASSRRTGMSNQPQHF
TRBJ2-1 TRBV2 - CASRETTGVEQFF
TRBJ2-2 TRBV27 - CASSFEGLAGARNTGELFF
TRBJ2-5 TRBV7-9 - CASSTTQGSLGETQYF
TRBJ2-2 TRBV10-1 - CASKTGEAGELFF
TRBJ2-3 TRBV29-1 - CSVQYRVGTDTQYF
TRBJ1-1 TRBV18 - CASSPGEGGMTEAFF
TRBJ1-2 TRBV27 - CASSPFAGAKDGYTF
TRBJ2-2 TRBV7-9 - CASSLVQSREELFF
TRBJ1-3 TRBV6-5 - CASSQGVPSGNTIYF
TRBJ2-6 TRBV2 - CASRGGVGANVLTF
TRBJ2-2 TRBV29-1 - CSVRPTGTGELFF
TRBJ2-2 TRBV7-9 few CASRNPRQNTGELFF
TRBJ1-5 TRBV29-1 - CSAGQGTRPQHF
TRBJ2-5 TRBV11-2 - CASSLVTGGEETQYF
TRBJ2-1 TRBV19 - CASSARILRGQDEQFF
TRBJ2-7 TRBV19 - CASSIAGTGGYEQYF
TRBJ1-5 TRBV29-1 - CSVARDSRQPQHF
TRBJ1-1 TRBV2 - CASRRTGDTEAFF
TRBJ2-1 TRBV27 - CASSFGGTYNEQFF
TRBJ1-5 TRBV6-4 - CASPRRDRGFCGNQPQHF
TRBJ2-3 TRBV2 few CASSESRSTDTQYF
TRBJ1-5 TRBV19 - CASSIGGAGDQPQHF
TRBJ2-5 TRBV7-9 - CASSSRGFQETQYF
TRBJ2-5 TRBV2 once CASSETRNQETQYF
TRBJ2-1 TRBV28 few CASSASQGHYNEQFF
TRBJ2-7 TRBV18 once CASSNLRQGIYEQYF
TRBJ1-2 TRBV6-5 once CASSYSAPQIYGYTF
TRBJ2-3 TRBV18 - CASSPPVGGGGRGGSDTQYF